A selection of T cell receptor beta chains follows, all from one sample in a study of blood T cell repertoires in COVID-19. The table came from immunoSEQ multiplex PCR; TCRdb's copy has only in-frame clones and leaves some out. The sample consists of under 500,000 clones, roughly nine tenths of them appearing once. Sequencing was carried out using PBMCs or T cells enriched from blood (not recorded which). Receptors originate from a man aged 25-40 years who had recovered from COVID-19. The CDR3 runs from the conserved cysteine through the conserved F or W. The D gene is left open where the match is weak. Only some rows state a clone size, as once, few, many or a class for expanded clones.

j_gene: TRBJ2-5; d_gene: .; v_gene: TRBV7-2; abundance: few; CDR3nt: TGTGCCAGCAGCAGGAAGGAGAGGTACCAAGAGACCCAGTACTTC; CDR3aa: CASSRKERYQETQYF
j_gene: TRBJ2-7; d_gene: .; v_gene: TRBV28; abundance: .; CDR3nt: TGTGCCAGCAGTTTAACCAGGGCTCTGGACGAGCAGTACTTC; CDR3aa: CASSLTRALDEQYF
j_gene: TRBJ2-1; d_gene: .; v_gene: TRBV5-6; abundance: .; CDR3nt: TGTGCCAGCAGCCAGAACAATGAGCAGTTCTTC; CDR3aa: CASSQNNEQFF
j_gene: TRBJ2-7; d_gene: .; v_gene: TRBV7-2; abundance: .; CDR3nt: TGTGCCAGCAGCATCATGGCGGGACCTATCAGCACCTACGAGCAGTACTTC; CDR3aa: CASSIMAGPISTYEQYF
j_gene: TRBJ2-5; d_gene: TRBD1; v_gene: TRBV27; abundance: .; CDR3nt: TGTGCCAGCAGCGATGCGGACAGGTACCAAGAGACCCAGTACTTC; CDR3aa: CASSDADRYQETQYF
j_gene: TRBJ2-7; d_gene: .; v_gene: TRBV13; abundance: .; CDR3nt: TGTGCCAGCAGCTCAGGGGCTCAACGGAGCTCCTACGAGCAGTACTTC; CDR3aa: CASSSGAQRSSYEQYF
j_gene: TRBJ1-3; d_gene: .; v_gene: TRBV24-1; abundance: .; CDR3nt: TGTGCCACCAGTGATTTGTTAACAGTCGGAAACACCATATATTTT; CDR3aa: CATSDLLTVGNTIYF
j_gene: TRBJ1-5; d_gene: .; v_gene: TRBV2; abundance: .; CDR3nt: TGTGCCAGCAGGGACACAGGGTCTCAGCCCCAGCATTTT; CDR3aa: CASRDTGSQPQHF
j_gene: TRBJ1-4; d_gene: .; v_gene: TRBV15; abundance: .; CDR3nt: TGTGCCACCAGCAGAGATTTAGGGGTCGGAGAAAAACTGTTTTTT; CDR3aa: CATSRDLGVGEKLFF
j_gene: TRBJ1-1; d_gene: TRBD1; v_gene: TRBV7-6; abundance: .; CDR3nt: TGTGCCAGCAGCAAAGGACAGGGTGCGTCGACTGAAGCTTTCTTT; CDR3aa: CASSKGQGASTEAFF
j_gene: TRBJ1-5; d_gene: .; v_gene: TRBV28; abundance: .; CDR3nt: TGTGCCAGCAGTTTGGTAACAGGCAGCAATCAGCCCCAGCATTTT; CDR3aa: CASSLVTGSNQPQHF
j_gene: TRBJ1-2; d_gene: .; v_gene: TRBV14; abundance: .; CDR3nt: TGTGCCAGCAGCCCCACACCCGGGTCGTACTATGGCTACACCTTC; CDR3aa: CASSPTPGSYYGYTF
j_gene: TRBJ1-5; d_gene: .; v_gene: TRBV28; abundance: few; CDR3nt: TGTGCCAGCAGTCCCGGGGGATTAGATAGCAATCAGCCCCAGCATTTT; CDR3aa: CASSPGGLDSNQPQHF
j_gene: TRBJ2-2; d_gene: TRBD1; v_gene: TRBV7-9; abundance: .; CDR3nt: TGTGCCAGCAGCCGGGACAGGAACACCGGGGAGCTGTTTTTT; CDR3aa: CASSRDRNTGELFF
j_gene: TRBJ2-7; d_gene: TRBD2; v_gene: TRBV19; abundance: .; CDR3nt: TGTGCCAGTAGTTTGCTTAGCGGGAGTAGCGAGCAGTACTTC; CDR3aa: CASSLLSGSSEQYF
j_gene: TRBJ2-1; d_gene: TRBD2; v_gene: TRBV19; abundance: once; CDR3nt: TGTGCCAGTAGTACCCTTTCGAGCGGGGGCTTCAATGAGCAGTTCTTC; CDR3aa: CASSTLSSGGFNEQFF
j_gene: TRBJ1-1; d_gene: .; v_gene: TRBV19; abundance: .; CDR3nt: TGTGCCAGTAGGGACAGTTTGAACACTGAAGCTTTCTTT; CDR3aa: CASRDSLNTEAFF